Shown below are 24 T cell receptor beta chains from a single sample sequenced in a study of human T cells and chemical hapten exposure. MiXCR, run by TCRdb on the RACE reads, gives a single entry per CDR3 protein. The profile shows about 45,000 distinct CDR3 sequences, about 4.5% of them singletons. The time point was: healthy volunteer bleed at 2 weeks. Researchers extracted total RNA from unfractionated whole blood. The source material was whole blood. The receptors here all came from a human donor in good health. Some clones in this sample may be carry-over from other donors' samples.

This clonotype was counted only a few times. The rearrangement joins TRBV7-9 to TRBJ2-2; D may be TRBD2 (6 bases). This CDR3 has 16 residues. Germline CDR1 SEHNR, CDR2 FQNEAQ (reference sequence). With 7 bases removed from V and 4 bases from J, the gap between germline ends came to 19 bases. DNA for the CDR3: TGTGCCAGCATCCCGGGGAAGGAGCGGGCCACCGGGGAGCTGTTTTTT. This sequence encodes CASIPGKERATGELFF.

The V and J genes are TRBV6-2 or TRBV6-3 and TRBJ2-7; no clear D gene. V gave up 6 bases and J gave up 3 bases, with 12 bases separating them. There are 13 residues in the CDR3. Germline loops: CDR1 MNHEY, CDR2 SVGEGT. CDR3 DNA sequence: TGTGCCAGCAGCCCGCTAGAAGACTACGAGCAGTACTTC. This sequence encodes CASSPLEDYEQYF.

This clonotype has a handful of counts. The chain recombines TRBV29-1 with TRBJ2-1; D is ambiguous. Trimming took 6 bases from V and 1 from J, leaving 19 bases between them. Germline V gene data show CDR1 as SQVTM and CDR2 as ANQGSEA. This CDR3 has 16 amino acids. The CDR3 sequence: CSVAPLGGESYNEQFF. Written as DNA, the CDR3 is TGCAGCGTCGCCCCTTTAGGCGGAGAATCCTACAATGAGCAGTTCTTC.

By share, this clonotype ranks as medium-sized (0.01 to 0.1%). This chain uses TRBV4-2 with TRBJ1-5; D is unclear. Trimming cost V 1 base and J 4 bases, with 11 bases left between them. The CDR3 runs to 15 residues. Per the germline V gene, CDR1 is LGHNA and CDR2 is YNFKEQ. In nucleotides, the CDR3 is TGTGCCAGCAGCCAAGCGGAGCGGGGTAATCAGCCCCAGCATTTT. Its protein is CASSQAERGNQPQHF.

The V gene is TRBV7-3, the J gene TRBJ2-1; no reliable D call. The germline V gene encodes CDR1 SGHTA and CDR2 FQGTGA. The germline V and J ends were trimmed by 1 base and 8 bases, with 12 bases remaining between them. The length of the CDR3 is 14 residues. CDR3 sequence (DNA): TGTGCCAGCAGCTTAAATCTGGGGTTGGATGAGCAGTTCTTC. Translated: CASSLNLGLDEQFF. Full variable domain (rest looked up from reference TRBV7-3 and TRBJ2-1): GAGVSQTPSNKVTEKGKYVELRCDPISGHTALYWYRQSLGQGPEFLIYFQGTGAADDSGLPNDRFFAVRPEGSVSTLKIQRTERGDSAVYLCASSLNLGLDEQFFGPGTRLTVL.

This clonotype was recorded many times. J is TRBJ1-6 and V is TRBV3-1; 7 bases agree with TRBD1. J lost 5 bases, V lost 3 bases, and 1 base had no gene match. CDR1 is LGHDT, CDR2 YNNKEL, per germline (reference sequence). The CDR3 consists of 14 residues. In DNA, the CDR3 is TGTGCCAGCAGCCACGGGACAGATAATTCACCCCTCCACTTT. Translation: CASSHGTDNSPLHF.

This clonotype was counted between two and nine times. V gene TRBV21-1 combines with J gene TRBJ2-1; the D call in the table, TRBD2, was not verified against the DNA. TRBV21-1 is marked as a pseudogene. The CDR3 totals 20 residues. The CDR3 here is CASSLPARTSGSVEHNEQFF. The CDR3, as DNA: TGTGCCAGCAGCCTCCCGGCCCGGACTAGCGGGAGTGTAGAACACAATGAGCAGTTCTTC.

The gene calls are TRBV20-1 and TRBJ2-1, with 9 positions matching TRBD2. The length of the CDR3 is 13 residues. Germline CDR1 and CDR2: DFQATT and SNEGSKA (reference sequence). Losses at the gene ends were 2 bases for V and 9 bases for J; bases not matched to a gene: 5. CDR3 DNA sequence: TGCAGTGCTAGACTAGCGGGGTGGGTTGAGCAGTTCTTC. Protein product: CSARLAGWVEQFF.

Only a few counts were recorded for this clonotype. V is TRBV11-2 and J is TRBJ1-2; TRBD1 might be the D (5 bases). V gave up 3 bases and J gave up 4 bases, with 12 bases separating them. CDR3 length equals 14 residues. CDR1 SGHAT and CDR2 FQNNGV come from the germline V gene. For the CDR3, the DNA is TGTGCCAGCAGCTTTGCAGCCGGGGCCTATGGCTACACCTTC. This encodes CASSFAAGAYGYTF.

This clonotype was counted ten times or more. The chain is built from TRBV6-5 and TRBJ1-5; TRBD1 matches 8 bases. Germline V gene data show CDR1 as MNHEY and CDR2 as SVGAGI. J gave up 2 bases and V 6 bases, and 6 bases lay outside the gene matches. The CDR3 loop spans 15 amino acids. CDR3 region: CASRSDRAGNQPQHF. CDR3 coding DNA: TGTGCCAGCAGGTCGGACAGGGCGGGCAATCAGCCCCAGCATTTT.

This clonotype appeared many times. The gene calls are TRBV10-3 and TRBJ2-7; D remains unclear. Germline V CDR1 and CDR2: ENHRY, SYGVKD. Trimming removed 2 bases from V and 5 bases from J, with 7 bases in between. The length of the CDR3 is 12 residues. This CDR3 is CAISEVDNEQYF. CDR3 bases: TGTGCCATCAGTGAGGTGGATAACGAGCAGTACTTC.

This clonotype was picked up many times. The chain uses TRBV29-1 and TRBJ2-3; the match to TRBD1 covers 7 bases. The CDR3 has 14 residues. Germline CDR1 and CDR2: SQVTM and ANQGSEA. V was pared by 3 bases and J by 4 bases, with 7 bases of the junction left unmatched. The CDR3 bases are TGCAGCGTTGAGGCCAGGGGGAAGGCAGATACGCAGTATTTT. The encoded protein is CSVEARGKADTQYF.

This clonotype was recorded at least ten times. V is TRBV14 and J is TRBJ2-3, with 9 bases aligning to TRBD1. V lost 4 bases and J lost 3; bases outside the gene matches: 5. There are 15 residues in the CDR3. Per the germline V gene, CDR1 is SGHDN and CDR2 is FVKESK. As DNA, the CDR3 is TGTGCCAGCAGCCCCGGCGGGACAGGGACAGATACGCAGTATTTT. Protein: CASSPGGTGTDTQYF.

This clonotype came up many times. This chain joins TRBV14 and TRBJ1-3; a possible D gene is TRBD1 (5 bases). Germline V CDR1 and CDR2: SGHDN, FVKESK. The CDR3 is 16 residues long. V lost 1 base to trimming and J lost 2 bases, with 12 bases between them. The CDR3 sequence is CASSQVAGAPGNTIYF. The CDR3, as DNA: TGTGCCAGCAGCCAAGTAGCCGGGGCACCTGGAAACACCATATATTTT.

In this sample, this clonotype turned up many times. The J gene is TRBJ2-1, the V gene TRBV7-3; D not resolved. Germline V CDR1 and CDR2: SGHTA, FQGTGA. Trimming pared 2 bases from V and 7 bases from J, leaving 6 bases between. CDR3 length equals 12 residues. CDR3 residues: CASSLRDNEQFF. The DNA of the CDR3 is TGTGCCAGCAGCTTACGAGATAATGAGCAGTTCTTC.

Ten or more counts support this clonotype. The rearrangement links TRBV30 to TRBJ1-6; no clear D. Germline V CDR1 and CDR2: GTSNPN, SVGIG (reference sequence). The V end lost 3 bases, the J end lost 3 bases, and 6 bases lay between the germline ends. The CDR3 totals 13 residues. In DNA form, the CDR3 reads TGTGCCTGGAGCCAGAGCTATAATTCACCCCTCCACTTT. It encodes CAWSQSYNSPLHF.

In this sample, this clonotype turned up many times. V gene TRBV12-5 combines with J gene TRBJ1-1, with TRBD1 matching over 9 bases. Per germline, CDR1 LGHNT and CDR2 FRNRAP. The trim removed 0 bases at V and 1 base at J, leaving 6 bases unmatched. This CDR3 has 17 amino acids. The CDR3: CASGLVQGAVSNTEAFF. The CDR3 DNA follows: TGTGCTAGTGGTTTGGTACAGGGGGCCGTATCGAACACTGAAGCTTTCTTT.

In this sample, this clonotype turned up many times. The CDR3 region has the DNA TGTGCCAGCAGCTTAGATACCTTTGAAGCTTTCTTT. This gives the protein CASSLDTFEAFF. V gene TRBV11-2 combines with J gene TRBJ1-1, with D uncertain. The germline gives CDR1 SGHAT, CDR2 FQNNGV. This CDR3 comprises 12 residues. V dropped 0 bases and J dropped 7 bases, with 6 bases sitting between them.

This clonotype was seen at least ten times. This rearrangement joins TRBV20-1 to TRBJ2-7; perhaps TRBD1 as D (6 bases). Trimming left V 3 bases short and J 2 bases short, with 11 bases between. The length of the CDR3 is 13 residues. The germline V gene has CDR1 DFQATT and CDR2 SNEGSKA (reference sequence). The CDR3 coding sequence is TGCAGTGCTAGTAATTCAGGGGCCTACGAGCAGTACTTC. Protein product: CSASNSGAYEQYF.

In its sample, this clonotype was seen many times. The chain has TRBV7-9 and TRBJ1-1; D is undetermined. There are 12 residues in the CDR3. The germline V and J ends were trimmed by 5 bases and 1 base, with 5 bases remaining between them. Per germline, CDR1 SEHNR and CDR2 FQNEAQ (reference sequence). CDR3 in amino acids: CASSPSNTEAFF. The CDR3 DNA follows: TGTGCCAGCAGCCCTTCGAACACTGAAGCTTTCTTT.

The V call is TRBV9, the J call TRBJ2-1; 13 bases match TRBD2. The CDR3 consists of 15 residues. J lost 10 bases, V lost 1 base, and 5 bases had no gene match. Germline CDR1 reads SGDLS; CDR2 reads YYNGEE. The CDR3 DNA sequence: TGTGCCAGCAGCGTACAGGGGACTAGCGGGACGGAGCAGTTCTTC. Protein: CASSVQGTSGTEQFF.

Ten or more counts support this clonotype. This chain connects TRBV29-1 to TRBJ2-4; TRBD2 matches at 7 bases. Trimming at V came to 4 bases and at J to 6 bases, leaving 3 bases not matched to a gene. The CDR3 contains 12 residues. Per germline, CDR1 SQVTM and CDR2 ANQGSEA. The CDR3 bases are TGCAGCGTTGGGGAGGGCCCAAACATTCAGTACTTC. Amino acid sequence: CSVGEGPNIQYF.

This clonotype was picked up a small number of times. The germline gene is not matched at one end of the junction; a read error may be the cause. CDR3 bases: TGCGCCAGCAGCTTAGGGGAGACTAATTCACCCCTCAACTTT. This sequence encodes CASSLGETNSPLNF. The chain links TRBV5-1 to TRBJ1-6; D might be TRBD1 (5 bases). The germline V gene encodes CDR1 SGHRS and CDR2 YFSETQ. The CDR3 contains 14 residues.

About this clonotype: A much larger clone differs by one base, so this may be a read error. The chain uses TRBV5-1 and TRBJ1-4; 7 bases fit TRBD1. The CDR3 has 16 amino acids. CDR1 is SGHRS, CDR2 YFSETQ, per germline. Unmatched junction bases numbered 10, after V lost 0 bases and J lost 8 bases. Written as DNA, the CDR3 is TGCGCCAGCAGCTTGGATCGACAGGGAGGGGGGGAAAAACTGTTTTTT. It specifies CASSLDRQGGGEKLFF.